Presented here are 7 T cell receptor beta chains from one specimen sequenced in a study of OX40 agonist ivuxolimab in advanced cancers. The protocol was immunoSEQ multiplex PCR, while the TCRdb copy is restricted to in-frame clones and leaves out a portion. Among approximately 30,000 clones listed, about four fifths were seen once. The sequencing used CD4+ or CD8+ T cells sorted from blood, collected in a trial of the OX40 agonist ivuxolimab. The receptors were sampled from an adult with an advanced solid tumor such as melanoma, head and neck, liver or kidney cancer.

This chain connects TRBV7-2 to TRBJ2-1; 7 bases align to TRBD1. The V gene end was trimmed by 2 bases and the J gene end by 6 bases; junction bases not matched to a gene: 7. This CDR3 has 15 residues. The germline V gene encodes CDR1 SGHTA and CDR2 FQGNSA. CDR3 in amino acids: CASSLRGRESNEQFF. As DNA, the CDR3 is TGTGCCAGCAGCTTAAGGGGGCGTGAGAGCAATGAGCAGTTCTTC.

The genes are TRBV7-3 and TRBJ1-2; weak D call: TRBD1 (5 bases). V was cut by 7 bases and J by 5 bases, with 17 bases left in between. The CDR3 is made up of 14 amino acids. CDR1 and CDR2 from the germline V gene are SGHTA and FQGTGA. CDR3 in DNA: TGTGCCAGCATTCAGGGCCGATCAGGGTATGGCTACACCTTC. Encoded protein: CASIQGRSGYGYTF.

The chain is built from TRBV5-8 and TRBJ1-6; TRBD1 agrees at 7 bases. Germline V lookup: CDR1 SGHTS, CDR2 YDEGEE. With V trimmed by 1 base and J by 9 bases, 10 bases remained unmatched. The CDR3 consists of 16 residues. CDR3: CASSLRGPGVGSPLHF. As DNA, the CDR3 is TGTGCCAGCAGCTTGAGGGGGCCAGGGGTTGGTTCACCCCTCCACTTT.

The CDR3 reads CASTRTAATNEKLFF. In nucleotides, the CDR3 is TGTGCCAGTACCCGGACGGCTGCAACTAATGAAAAACTGTTTTTT. The V call is TRBV19, the J call TRBJ1-4; no reliable D call. Germline CDR1 LNHDA, CDR2 SQIVND (reference sequence). V lost 7 bases and J 0 bases, leaving 12 bases between the germline ends. The CDR3 totals 15 residues. Full variable domain (missing parts from reference TRBV19 and TRBJ1-4): DGGITQSPKYLFRKEGQNVTLSCEQNLNHDAMYWYRQDPGQGLRLIYYSQIVNDFQKGDIAEGYSVSREKKESFPLTVTSAQKNPTAFYLCASTRTAATNEKLFFGSGTQLSVL.

The V and J genes are TRBV18 and TRBJ2-3, with 8 nucleotides matching TRBD1. V was pared by 2 bases and J by 4 bases, with 5 bases of the junction left unmatched. Germline V gives CDR1 KGHSH, CDR2 LQKENI. This CDR3 comprises 15 residues. CDR3 amino acids: CASSPVTGASDTQYF. CDR3 sequence (DNA): TGTGCCAGCTCACCAGTGACAGGGGCATCAGATACGCAGTATTTT.

V and J are TRBV28 and TRBJ1-5; D possibly corresponds to TRBD1 (5 bases). Trimming removed 6 bases from V and 6 bases from J, with 9 bases in between. The CDR3 covers 12 residues. The germline V gene has CDR1 MDHEN and CDR2 SYDVKM. The CDR3 DNA is TGTGCCAGCAGCTCTCAGGGTCAGCCCCAGCATTTT. This codes for CASSSQGQPQHF.

The rearrangement links TRBV5-1 to TRBJ1-5; D ambiguous. The germline V and J ends were trimmed by 0 bases and 9 bases, with 16 bases remaining between them. The germline gives CDR1 SGHRS, CDR2 YFSETQ. The CDR3 runs 15 residues. This CDR3 reads CASSLAPTNDGPQHF. DNA for the CDR3: TGCGCCAGCAGCTTGGCTCCCACAAACGATGGGCCCCAGCATTTT.